Detailed here is one T cell receptor (beta chain). Its target is not known. The PCR contained 60 Vbeta and 13 Jbeta primers. Generated by immunoSEQ multiplex PCR, the TCRdb table keeps only in-frame clones and is missing some. The sample has around 130,000 clones; under 85% are singletons. In germline, CDR1 is WSHSY, CDR2 SAAADI. There are 13 residues in the CDR3. Trimming removed 8 bases from V and 2 bases from J, with 13 bases in between. This specimen belongs to a study of cytomegalovirus exposure and HLA in healthy donors. Study-wide results and limits: A missense variant in DCLRE1C was later tied to TCR beta V- and J-gene trimming. Cytomegalovirus status was reportedly diagnosed by the classifier with high sensitivity and specificity. Listed as cytomegalovirus-associated were 164 TCR beta chains. TCR beta chains associated with HLA were, in a later analysis, more clonally expanded than equally common others.

This clonotype was obtained from a woman aged 45 to 65 in good health and CMV-seropositive. The chain employs TRBV10-2 and TRBJ2-7; D may be TRBD2 (5 bases). The sample consisted of PBMCs. CDR3 sequence reads: CASGVGGPYEQYF. DNA for the CDR3: TGCGCCAGCGGGGTAGGCGGGCCCTACGAGCAGTACTTC.